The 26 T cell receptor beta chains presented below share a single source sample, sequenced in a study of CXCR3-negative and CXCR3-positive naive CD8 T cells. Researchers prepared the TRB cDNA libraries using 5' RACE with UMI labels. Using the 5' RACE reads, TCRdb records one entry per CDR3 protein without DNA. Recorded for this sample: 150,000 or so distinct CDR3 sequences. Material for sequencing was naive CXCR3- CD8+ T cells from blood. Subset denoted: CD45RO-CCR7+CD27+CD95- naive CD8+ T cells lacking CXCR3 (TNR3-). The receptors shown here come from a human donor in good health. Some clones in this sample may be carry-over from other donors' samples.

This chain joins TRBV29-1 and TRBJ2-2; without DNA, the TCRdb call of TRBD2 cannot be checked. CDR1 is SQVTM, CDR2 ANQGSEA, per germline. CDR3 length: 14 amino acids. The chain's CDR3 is CSVGGEVNTGELFF.

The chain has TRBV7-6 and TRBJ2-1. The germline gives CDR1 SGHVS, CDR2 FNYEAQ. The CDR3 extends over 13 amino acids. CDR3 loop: CASSPILGYEQFF.

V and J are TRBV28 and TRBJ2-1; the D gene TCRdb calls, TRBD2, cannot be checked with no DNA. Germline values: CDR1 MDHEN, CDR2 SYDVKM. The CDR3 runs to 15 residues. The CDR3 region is CASTLLKAGSPEQFF.

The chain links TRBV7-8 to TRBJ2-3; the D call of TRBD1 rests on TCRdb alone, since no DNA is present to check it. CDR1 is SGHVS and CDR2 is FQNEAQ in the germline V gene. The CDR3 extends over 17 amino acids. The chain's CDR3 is CASSSRDVSRVTDTQYF. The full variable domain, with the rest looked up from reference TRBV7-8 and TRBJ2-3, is GAGVSQSPRYKVAKRGQDVALRCDPISGHVSLFWYQQALGQGPEFLTYFQNEAQLDKSGLPSDRFFAERPEGSVSTLKIQRTQQEDSAVYLCASSSRDVSRVTDTQYFGPGTRLTVL.

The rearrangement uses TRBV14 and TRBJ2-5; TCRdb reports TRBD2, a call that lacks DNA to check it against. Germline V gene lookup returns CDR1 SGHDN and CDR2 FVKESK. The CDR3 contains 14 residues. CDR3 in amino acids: CASSQRRVGETQYF.

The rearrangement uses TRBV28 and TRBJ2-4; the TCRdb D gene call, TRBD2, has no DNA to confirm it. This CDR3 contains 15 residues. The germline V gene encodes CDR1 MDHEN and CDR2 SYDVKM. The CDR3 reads CASSPGGCEGDIQYF.

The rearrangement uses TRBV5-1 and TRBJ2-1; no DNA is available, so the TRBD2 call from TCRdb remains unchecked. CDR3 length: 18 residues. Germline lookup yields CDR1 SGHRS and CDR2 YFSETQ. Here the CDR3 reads CASTEGLAVGPIYNEQFF.

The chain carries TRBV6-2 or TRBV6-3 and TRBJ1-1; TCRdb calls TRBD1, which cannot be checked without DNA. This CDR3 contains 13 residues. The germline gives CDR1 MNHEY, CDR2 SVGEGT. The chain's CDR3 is CASSYIWGAEAFF.

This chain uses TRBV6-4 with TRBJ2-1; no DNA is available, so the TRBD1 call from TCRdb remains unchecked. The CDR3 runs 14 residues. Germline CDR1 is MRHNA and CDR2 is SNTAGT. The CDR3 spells CASSDSGTANEQFF.

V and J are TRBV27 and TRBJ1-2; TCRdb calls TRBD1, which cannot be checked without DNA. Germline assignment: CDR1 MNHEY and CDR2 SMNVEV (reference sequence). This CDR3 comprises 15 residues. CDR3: CASSSTGTSNYGYTF.

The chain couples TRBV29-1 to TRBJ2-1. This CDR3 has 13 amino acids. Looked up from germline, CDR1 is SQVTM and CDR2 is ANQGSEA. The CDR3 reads CSVVGDKYNEQFF.

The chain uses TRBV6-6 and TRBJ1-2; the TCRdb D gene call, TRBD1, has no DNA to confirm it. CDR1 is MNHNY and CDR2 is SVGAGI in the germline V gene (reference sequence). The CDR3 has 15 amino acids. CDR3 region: CASSYSDRGNYGYTF.

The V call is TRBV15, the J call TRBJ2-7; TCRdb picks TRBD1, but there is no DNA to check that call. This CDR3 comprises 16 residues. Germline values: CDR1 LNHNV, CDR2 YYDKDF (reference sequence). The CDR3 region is CATSSPTGTGNYEQYF.

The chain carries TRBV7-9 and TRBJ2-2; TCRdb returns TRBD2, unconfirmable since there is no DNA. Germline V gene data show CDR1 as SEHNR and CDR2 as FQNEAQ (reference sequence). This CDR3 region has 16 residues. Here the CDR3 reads CASSPTSGGSTGELFF. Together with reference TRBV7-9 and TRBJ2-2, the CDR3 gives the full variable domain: DTGVSQNPRHKITKRGQNVTFRCDPISEHNRLYWYRQTLGQGPEFLTYFQNEAQLEKSRLLSDRFSAERPKGSFSTLEIQRTEQGDSAMYLCASSPTSGGSTGELFFGEGSRLTVL.

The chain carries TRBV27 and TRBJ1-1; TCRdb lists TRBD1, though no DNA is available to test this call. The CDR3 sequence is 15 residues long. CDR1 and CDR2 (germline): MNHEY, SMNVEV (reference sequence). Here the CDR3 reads CASSLVGQGHTEAFF.

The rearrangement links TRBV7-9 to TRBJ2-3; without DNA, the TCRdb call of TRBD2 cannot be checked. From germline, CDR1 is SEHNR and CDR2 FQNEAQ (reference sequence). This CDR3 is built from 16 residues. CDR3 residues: CASSAQTSGTLDTQYF.

The CDR3: CSVSGTSGSYEQYF. V and J are TRBV29-1 and TRBJ2-7; the TRBD2 assignment by TCRdb is unverifiable without DNA. This CDR3 has 14 amino acids. From germline, CDR1 is SQVTM and CDR2 ANQGSEA.

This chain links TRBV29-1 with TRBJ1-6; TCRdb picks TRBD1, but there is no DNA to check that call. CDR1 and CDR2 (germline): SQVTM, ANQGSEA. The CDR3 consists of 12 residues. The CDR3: CSVVISTGALHF.

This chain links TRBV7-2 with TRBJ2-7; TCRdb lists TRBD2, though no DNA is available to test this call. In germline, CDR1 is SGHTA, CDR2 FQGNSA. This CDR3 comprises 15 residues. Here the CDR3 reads CASSSPSGGPYEQYF.

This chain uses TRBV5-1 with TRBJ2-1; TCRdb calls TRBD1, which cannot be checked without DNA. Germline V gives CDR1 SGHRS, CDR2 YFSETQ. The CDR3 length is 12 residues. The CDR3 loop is CASSFQGDEQFF.

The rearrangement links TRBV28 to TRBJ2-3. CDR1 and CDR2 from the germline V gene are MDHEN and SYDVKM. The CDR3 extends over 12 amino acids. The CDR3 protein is CASSLLPDTQYF.

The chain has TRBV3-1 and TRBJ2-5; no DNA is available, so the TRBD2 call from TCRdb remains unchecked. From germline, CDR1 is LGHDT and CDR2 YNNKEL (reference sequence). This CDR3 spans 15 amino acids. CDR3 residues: CASSQQREVPETQYF.

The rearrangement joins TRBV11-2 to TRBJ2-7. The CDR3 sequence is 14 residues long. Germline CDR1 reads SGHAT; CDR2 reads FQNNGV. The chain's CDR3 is CASSLGAVSYEQYF.

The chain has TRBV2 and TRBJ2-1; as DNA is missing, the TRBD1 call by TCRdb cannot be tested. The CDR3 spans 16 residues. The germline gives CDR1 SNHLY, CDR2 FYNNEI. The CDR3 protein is CASGETGPSSYNEQFF.

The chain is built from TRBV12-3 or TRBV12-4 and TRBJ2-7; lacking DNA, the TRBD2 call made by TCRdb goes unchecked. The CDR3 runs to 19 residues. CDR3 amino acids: CASSFAKGVAGWNSYEQYF.

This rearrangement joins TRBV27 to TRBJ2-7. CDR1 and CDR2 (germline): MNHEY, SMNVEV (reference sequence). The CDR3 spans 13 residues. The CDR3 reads CASSGVGEYEQYF.